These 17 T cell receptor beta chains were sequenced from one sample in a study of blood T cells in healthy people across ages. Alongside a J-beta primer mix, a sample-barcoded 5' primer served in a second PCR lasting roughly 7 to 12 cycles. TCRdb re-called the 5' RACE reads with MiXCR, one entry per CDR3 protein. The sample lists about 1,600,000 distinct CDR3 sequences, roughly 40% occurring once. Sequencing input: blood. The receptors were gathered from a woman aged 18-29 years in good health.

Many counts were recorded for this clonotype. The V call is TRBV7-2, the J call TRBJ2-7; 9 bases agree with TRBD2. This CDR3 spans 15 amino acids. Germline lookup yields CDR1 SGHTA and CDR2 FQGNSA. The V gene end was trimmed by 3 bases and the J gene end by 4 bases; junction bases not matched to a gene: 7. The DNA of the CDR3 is TGTGCCAGCAGCTTTAGCGGGAGTTTTAAGTACGAGCAGTACTTC. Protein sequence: CASSFSGSFKYEQYF.

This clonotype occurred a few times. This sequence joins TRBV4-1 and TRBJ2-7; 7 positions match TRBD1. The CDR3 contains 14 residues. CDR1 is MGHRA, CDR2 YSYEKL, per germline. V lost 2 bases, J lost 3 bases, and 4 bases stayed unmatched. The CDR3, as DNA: TGCGCCAGCAGCCAACCGGGACAGATCTACGAGCAGTACTTC. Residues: CASSQPGQIYEQYF.

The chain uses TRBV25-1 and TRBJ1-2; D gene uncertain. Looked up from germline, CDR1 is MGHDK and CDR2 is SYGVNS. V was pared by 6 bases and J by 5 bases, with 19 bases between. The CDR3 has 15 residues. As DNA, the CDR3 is TGTGCCAGCAGCGAGACTCCCGCAGAGAATTATGGCTACACCTTC. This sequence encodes CASSETPAENYGYTF.

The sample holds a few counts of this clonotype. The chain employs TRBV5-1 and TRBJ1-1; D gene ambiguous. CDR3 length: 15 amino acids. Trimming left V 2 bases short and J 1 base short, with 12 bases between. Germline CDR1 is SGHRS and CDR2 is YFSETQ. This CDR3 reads CASSLLGWENTEAFF. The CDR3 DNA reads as TGCGCCAGCAGCTTACTGGGTTGGGAGAACACTGAAGCTTTCTTT.

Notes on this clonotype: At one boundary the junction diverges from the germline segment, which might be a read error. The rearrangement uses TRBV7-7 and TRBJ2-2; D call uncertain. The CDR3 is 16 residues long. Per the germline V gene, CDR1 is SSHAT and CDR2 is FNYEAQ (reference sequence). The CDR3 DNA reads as TGTGCTAGCAGCTTAGGGAACAGCATATTCACCGGGGAGCTGTTTTTT. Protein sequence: CASSLGNSIFTGELFF.

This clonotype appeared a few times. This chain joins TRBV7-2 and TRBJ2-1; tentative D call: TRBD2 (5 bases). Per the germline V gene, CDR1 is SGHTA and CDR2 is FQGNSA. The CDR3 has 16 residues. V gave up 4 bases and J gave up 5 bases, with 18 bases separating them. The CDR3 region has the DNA TGTGCCAGCAGCTCAGGTTGGGCTAGCAGCAACAATGAGCAGTTCTTC. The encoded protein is CASSSGWASSNNEQFF.

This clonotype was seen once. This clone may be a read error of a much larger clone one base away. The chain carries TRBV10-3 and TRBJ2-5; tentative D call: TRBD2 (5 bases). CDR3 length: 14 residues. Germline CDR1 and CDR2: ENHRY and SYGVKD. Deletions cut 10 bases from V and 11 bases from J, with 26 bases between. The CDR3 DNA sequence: TGTGCCACCAAACACCTAACGGAGGCCAGTGAGCAGTACTTC. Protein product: CATKHLTEASEQYF.

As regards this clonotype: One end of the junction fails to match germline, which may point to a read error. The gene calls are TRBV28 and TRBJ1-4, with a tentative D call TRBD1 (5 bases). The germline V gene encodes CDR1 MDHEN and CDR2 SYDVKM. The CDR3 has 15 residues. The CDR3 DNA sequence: TGTGCCAGCAGTTTAGGTGGGGGAATGGGAGAAAGACTGTTTTTT. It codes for CASSLGGGMGERLFF.

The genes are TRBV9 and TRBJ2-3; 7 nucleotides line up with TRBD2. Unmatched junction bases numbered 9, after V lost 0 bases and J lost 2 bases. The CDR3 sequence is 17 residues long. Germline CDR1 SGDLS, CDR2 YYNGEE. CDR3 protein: CASSVASGTPYTDTQYF. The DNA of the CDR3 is TGTGCCAGCAGCGTAGCGAGCGGGACTCCTTACACAGATACGCAGTATTTT.

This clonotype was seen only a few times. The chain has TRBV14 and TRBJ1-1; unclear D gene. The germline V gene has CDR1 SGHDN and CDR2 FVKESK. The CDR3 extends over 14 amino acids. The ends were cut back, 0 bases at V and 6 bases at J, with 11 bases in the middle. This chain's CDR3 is CASSQDLGRPEAFF. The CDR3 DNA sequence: TGTGCCAGCAGCCAAGATCTCGGCAGGCCTGAAGCTTTCTTT.

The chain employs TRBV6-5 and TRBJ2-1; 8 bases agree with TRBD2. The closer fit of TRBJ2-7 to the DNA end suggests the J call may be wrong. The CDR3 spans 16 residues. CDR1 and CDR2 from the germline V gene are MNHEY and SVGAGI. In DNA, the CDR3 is TGTGCCAGCAGCCCCCATGGTAGCGGGACCTACAATGAGCAGTACTTC. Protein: CASSPHGSGTYNEQYF.

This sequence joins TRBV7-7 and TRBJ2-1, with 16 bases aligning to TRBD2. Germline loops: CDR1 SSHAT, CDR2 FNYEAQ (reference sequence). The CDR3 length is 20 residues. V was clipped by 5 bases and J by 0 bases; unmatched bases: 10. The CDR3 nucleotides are TGTGCCAGCAGCCCCCGGGGACTAGCGGGAGGGCCATACTCCTACAATGAGCAGTTCTTC. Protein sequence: CASSPRGLAGGPYSYNEQFF.

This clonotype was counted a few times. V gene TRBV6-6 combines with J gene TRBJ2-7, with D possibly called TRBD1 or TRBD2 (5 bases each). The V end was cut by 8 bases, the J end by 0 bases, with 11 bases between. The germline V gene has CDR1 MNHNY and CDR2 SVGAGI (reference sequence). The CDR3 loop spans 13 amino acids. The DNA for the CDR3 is TGTGCCAGCGGGGACCGGTCCTCCTACGAGCAGTACTTC. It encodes CASGDRSSYEQYF.

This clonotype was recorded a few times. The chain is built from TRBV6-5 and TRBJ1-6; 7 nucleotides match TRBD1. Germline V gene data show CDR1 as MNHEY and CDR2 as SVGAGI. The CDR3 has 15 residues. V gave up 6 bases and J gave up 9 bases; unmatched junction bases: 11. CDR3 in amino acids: CASSSSTGTSSPLHF. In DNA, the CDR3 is TGTGCCAGCAGCAGCTCGACAGGGACGAGTTCACCCCTCCACTTT.

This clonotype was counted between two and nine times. Written as DNA, the CDR3 is TGTGCCAGCAGCTTTTGGTTAAGGACAGGGCCCTACGAGCAGTACTTC. Translated: CASSFWLRTGPYEQYF. The chain uses TRBV7-9 and TRBJ2-7; 8 bases fit TRBD1. From germline, CDR1 is SEHNR and CDR2 FQNEAQ (reference sequence). With 3 bases clipped from V and 2 bases from J, the junction kept 9 bases outside the gene matches. This CDR3 has 16 amino acids. Variable domain in full (rest from reference TRBV7-9 and TRBJ2-7): DTGVSQNPRHKITKRGQNVTFRCDPISEHNRLYWYRQTLGQGPEFLTYFQNEAQLEKSRLLSDRFSAERPKGSFSTLEIQRTEQGDSAMYLCASSFWLRTGPYEQYFGPGTRLTVT.

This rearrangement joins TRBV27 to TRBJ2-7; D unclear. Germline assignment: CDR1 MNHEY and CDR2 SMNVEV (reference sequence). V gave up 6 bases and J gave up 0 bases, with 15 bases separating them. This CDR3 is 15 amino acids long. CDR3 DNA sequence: TGTGCCAGCAGCTGGAAGGCGCGGCTCTCCTACGAGCAGTACTTC. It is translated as CASSWKARLSYEQYF.

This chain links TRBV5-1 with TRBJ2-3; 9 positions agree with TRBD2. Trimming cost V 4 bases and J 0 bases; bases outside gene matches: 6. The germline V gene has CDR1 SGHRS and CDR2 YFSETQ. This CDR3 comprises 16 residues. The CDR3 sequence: CASSVSLAGSTDTQYF. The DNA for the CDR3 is TGCGCCAGCAGCGTTTCTCTAGCGGGAAGCACAGATACGCAGTATTTT.